This TCR beta chain was obtained from a study of blood T cell repertoires in COVID-19. Turning to the study itself: Specimens from acute and convalescent COVID-19 originated in the United States, Italy and Spain. PBMCs, B-cell-depleted T cells, or T cells were the source of the cDNA or gDNA that made up the material.

CDR1 and CDR2 (germline): LNHDA, SQIVND (reference sequence). Trimming cost V 9 bases and J 7 bases; bases outside gene matches: 8. The CDR3 is made up of 13 amino acids. In the authors' methods: Estimation of nucleated cell counts was performed using reference gene primer amplification. The assay was immunoSEQ multiplex PCR, and TCRdb's table has in-frame clones only and misses some. Clone size and the V and J calls come from that table; the DNA yielded D and trimming. The sample yields 80,000 to 100,000 clones, 75% to 90% seen once. Sequencing was carried out using peripheral blood. The receptor's source is a woman aged 70-85 years with acute or convalescent COVID-19. The chain has TRBV19 and TRBJ2-5, with TRBD1 identical over 10 bases. The CDR3 DNA follows: TGTGCCAGATCCGGGACAGGGGCTTTGACCCAGTACTTC. The encoded protein is CARSGTGALTQYF.